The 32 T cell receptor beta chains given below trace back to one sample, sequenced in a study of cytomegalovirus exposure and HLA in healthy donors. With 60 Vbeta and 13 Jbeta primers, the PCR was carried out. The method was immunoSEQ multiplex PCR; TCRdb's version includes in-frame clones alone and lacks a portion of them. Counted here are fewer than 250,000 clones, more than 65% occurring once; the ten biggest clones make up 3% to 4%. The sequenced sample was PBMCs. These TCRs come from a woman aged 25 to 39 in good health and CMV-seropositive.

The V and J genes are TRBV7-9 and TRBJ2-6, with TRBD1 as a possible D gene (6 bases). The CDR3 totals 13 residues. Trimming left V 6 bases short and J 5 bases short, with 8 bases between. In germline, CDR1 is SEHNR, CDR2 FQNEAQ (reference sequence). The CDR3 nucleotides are TGTGCCAGCAGTACAGGGTGGGCCAACGTCCTGACTTTC. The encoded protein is CASSTGWANVLTF.

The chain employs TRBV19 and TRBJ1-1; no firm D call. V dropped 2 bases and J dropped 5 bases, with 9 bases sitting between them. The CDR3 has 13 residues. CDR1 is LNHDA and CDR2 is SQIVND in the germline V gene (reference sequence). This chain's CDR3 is CASSITKNTEAFF. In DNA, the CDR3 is TGTGCCAGTAGTATAACAAAGAATACTGAAGCTTTCTTT.

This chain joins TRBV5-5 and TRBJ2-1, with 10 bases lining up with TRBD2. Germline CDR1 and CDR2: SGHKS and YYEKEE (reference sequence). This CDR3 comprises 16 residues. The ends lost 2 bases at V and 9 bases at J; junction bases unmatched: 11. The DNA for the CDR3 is TGTGCCAGCAGCTTAGCAGGTAGCGGGAGGAGGGGTGAGCAGTTCTTC. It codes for CASSLAGSGRRGEQFF. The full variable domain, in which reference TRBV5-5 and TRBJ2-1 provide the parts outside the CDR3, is DAGVTQSPTHLIKTRGQQVTLRCSPISGHKSVSWYQQVLGQGPQFIFQYYEKEERGRGNFPDRFSARQFPNYSSELNVNALLLGDSALYLCASSLAGSGRRGEQFFGPGTRLTVL.

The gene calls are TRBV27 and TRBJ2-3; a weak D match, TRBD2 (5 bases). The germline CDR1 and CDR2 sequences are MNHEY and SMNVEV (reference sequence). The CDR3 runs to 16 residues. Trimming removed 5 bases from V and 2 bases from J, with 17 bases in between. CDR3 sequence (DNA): TGTGCCAGCAGTATCGCCCCCGGGGTCTACACAGATACGCAGTATTTT. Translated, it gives CASSIAPGVYTDTQYF.

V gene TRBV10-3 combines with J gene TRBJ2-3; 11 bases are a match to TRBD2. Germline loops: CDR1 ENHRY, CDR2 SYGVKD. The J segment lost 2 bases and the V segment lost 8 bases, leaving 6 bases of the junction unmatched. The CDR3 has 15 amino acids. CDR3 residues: CAISQTSGVTDTQYF. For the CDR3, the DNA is TGTGCCATCTCACAGACTAGCGGGGTCACAGATACGCAGTATTTT.

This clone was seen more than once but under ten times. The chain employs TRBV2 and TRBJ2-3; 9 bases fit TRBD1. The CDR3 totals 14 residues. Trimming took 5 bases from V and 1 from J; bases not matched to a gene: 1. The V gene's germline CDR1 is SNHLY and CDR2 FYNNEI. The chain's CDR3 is CASSRTGGTDTQYF. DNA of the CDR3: TGTGCCAGCAGTCGGACAGGGGGCACAGATACGCAGTATTTT.

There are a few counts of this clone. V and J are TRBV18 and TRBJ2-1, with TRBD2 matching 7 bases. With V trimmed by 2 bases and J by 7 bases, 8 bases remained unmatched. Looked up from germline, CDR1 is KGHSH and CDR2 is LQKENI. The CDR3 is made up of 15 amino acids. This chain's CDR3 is CASSPAAGASNEQFF. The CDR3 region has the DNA TGTGCCAGCTCACCAGCGGCGGGAGCTAGTAATGAGCAGTTCTTC.

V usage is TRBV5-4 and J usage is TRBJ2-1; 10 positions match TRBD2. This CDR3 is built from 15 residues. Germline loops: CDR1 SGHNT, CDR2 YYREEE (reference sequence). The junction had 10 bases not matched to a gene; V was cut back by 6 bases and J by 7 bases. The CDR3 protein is CASIRAGGSRNEQFF. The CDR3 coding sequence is TGTGCCAGCATCCGAGCGGGAGGGAGTCGGAATGAGCAGTTCTTC. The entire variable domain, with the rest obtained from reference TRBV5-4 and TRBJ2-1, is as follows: ETGVTQSPTHLIKTRGQQVTLRCSSQSGHNTVSWYQQALGQGPQFIFQYYREEENGRGNFPPRFSGLQFPNYSSELNVNALELDDSALYLCASIRAGGSRNEQFFGPGTRLTVL.

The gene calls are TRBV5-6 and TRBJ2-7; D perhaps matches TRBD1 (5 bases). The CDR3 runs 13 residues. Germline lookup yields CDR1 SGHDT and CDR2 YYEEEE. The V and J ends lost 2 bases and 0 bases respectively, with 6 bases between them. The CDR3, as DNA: TGTGCCAGCAGCTTACAGGACTCCTACGAGCAGTACTTC. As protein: CASSLQDSYEQYF.

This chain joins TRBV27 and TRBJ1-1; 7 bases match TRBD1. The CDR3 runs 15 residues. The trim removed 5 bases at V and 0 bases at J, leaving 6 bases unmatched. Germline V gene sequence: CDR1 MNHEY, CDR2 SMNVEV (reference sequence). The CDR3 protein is CASSGDRYLNTEAFF. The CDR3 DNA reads TGTGCCAGCAGTGGGGACAGATATCTGAACACTGAAGCTTTCTTT.

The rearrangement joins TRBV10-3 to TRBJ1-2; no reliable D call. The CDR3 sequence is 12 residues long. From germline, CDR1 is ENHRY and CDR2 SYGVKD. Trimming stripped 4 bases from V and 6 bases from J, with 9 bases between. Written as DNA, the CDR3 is TGTGCCATCAGTGGTTTTAGCCATGGCTACACCTTC. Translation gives CAISGFSHGYTF.

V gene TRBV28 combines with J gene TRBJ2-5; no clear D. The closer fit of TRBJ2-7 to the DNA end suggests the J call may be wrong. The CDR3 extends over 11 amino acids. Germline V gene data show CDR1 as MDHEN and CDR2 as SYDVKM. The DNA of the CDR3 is TGTGCCAGCTCCTTCTCCTACGAGCAGTACTTC. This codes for CASSFSYEQYF.

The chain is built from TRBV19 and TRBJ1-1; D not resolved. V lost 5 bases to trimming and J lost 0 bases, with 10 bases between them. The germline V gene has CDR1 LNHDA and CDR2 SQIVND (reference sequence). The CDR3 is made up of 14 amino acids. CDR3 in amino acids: CASSFIDMNTEAFF. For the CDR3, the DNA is TGTGCCAGTAGTTTCATTGACATGAACACTGAAGCTTTCTTT. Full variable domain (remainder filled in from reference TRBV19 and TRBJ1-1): DGGITQSPKYLFRKEGQNVTLSCEQNLNHDAMYWYRQDPGQGLRLIYYSQIVNDFQKGDIAEGYSVSREKKESFPLTVTSAQKNPTAFYLCASSFIDMNTEAFFGQGTRLTVV.

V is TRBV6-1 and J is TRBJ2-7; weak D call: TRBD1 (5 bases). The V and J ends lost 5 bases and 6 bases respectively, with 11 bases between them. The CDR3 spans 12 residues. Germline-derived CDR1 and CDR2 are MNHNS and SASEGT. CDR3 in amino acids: CASSRAQGEQYF. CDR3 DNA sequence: TGTGCCAGCAGTCGGGCCCAGGGCGAGCAGTACTTC.

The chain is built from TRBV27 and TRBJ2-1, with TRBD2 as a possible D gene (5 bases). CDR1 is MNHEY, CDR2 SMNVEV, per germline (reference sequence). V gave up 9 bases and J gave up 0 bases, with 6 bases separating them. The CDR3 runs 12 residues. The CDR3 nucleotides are TGTGCCAGTCGGGACTCCTACAATGAGCAGTTCTTC. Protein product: CASRDSYNEQFF.

CDR3 region: CASRGTTNGTSASYEQYF. For the CDR3, the DNA is TGTGCCAGCAGGGGAACAACAAATGGGACTAGCGCCTCCTACGAGCAGTACTTC. J is TRBJ2-7 and V is TRBV9; 10 bases are shared with TRBD2. This CDR3 spans 18 amino acids. V lost 5 bases to trimming and J lost 0 bases; unmatched junction nucleotides: 14. Germline-derived CDR1 and CDR2 are SGDLS and YYNGEE.

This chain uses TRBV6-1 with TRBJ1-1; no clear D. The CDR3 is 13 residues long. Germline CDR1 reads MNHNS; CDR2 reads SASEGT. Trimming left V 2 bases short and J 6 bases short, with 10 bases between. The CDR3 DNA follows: TGTGCCAGCAGTGAATCCGGTTCCCCTGAAGCTTTCTTT. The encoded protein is CASSESGSPEAFF.

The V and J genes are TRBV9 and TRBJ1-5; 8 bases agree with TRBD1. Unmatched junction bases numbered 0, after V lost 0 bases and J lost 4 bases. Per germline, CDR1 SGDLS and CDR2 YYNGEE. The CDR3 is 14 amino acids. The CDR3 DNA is TGTGCCAGCAGCGTAGACAGGGGGAATCAGCCCCAGCATTTT. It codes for CASSVDRGNQPQHF.

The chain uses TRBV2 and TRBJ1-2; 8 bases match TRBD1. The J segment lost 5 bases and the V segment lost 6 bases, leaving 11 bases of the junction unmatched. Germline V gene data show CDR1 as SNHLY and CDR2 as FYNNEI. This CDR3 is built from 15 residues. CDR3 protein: CASRATGTGLYGYTF. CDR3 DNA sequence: TGTGCCAGCAGAGCTACCGGGACAGGCCTGTATGGCTACACCTTC.

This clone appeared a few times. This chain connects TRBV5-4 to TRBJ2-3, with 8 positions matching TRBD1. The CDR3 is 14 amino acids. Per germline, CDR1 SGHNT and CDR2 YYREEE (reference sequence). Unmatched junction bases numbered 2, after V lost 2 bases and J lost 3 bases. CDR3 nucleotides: TGTGCCAGCAGCTTTGGACAGGGAACAGATACGCAGTATTTT. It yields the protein CASSFGQGTDTQYF.

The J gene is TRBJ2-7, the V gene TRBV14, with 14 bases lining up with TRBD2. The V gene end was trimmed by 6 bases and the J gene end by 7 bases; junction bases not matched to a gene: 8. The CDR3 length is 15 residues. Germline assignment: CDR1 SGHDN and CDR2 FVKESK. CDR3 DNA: TGTGCCAGCAGACGGGGACTAGCGGGAGTGGAAGAGCAGTACTTC. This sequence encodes CASRRGLAGVEEQYF.

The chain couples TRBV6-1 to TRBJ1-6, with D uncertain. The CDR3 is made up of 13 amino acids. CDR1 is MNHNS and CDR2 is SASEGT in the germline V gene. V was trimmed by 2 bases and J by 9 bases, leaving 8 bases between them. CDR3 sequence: CASSEKEGSPLHF. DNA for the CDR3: TGTGCCAGCAGTGAAAAGGAGGGTTCACCCCTCCACTTT.

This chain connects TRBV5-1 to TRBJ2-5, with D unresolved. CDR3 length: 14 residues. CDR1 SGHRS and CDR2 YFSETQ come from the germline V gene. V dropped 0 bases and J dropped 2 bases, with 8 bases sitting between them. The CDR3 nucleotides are TGCGCCAGCAGCTTGGTGGGCAGGCAAGAGACCCAGTACTTC. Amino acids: CASSLVGRQETQYF.

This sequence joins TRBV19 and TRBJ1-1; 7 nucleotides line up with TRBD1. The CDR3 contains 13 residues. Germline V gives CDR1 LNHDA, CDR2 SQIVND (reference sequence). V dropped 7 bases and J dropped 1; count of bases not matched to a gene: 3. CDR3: CASIRTGNTEAFF. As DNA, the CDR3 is TGTGCCAGTATCCGGACAGGGAACACTGAAGCTTTCTTT.

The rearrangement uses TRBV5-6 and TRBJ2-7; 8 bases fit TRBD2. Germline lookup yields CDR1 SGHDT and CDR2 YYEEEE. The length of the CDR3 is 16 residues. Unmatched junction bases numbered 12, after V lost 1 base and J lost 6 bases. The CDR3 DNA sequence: TGTGCCAGCAGCTTGAATTCGGGGGGGAAGACCGCCGAGCAGTACTTC. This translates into CASSLNSGGKTAEQYF. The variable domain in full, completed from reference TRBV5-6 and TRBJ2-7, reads DAGVTQSPTHLIKTRGQQVTLRCSPKSGHDTVSWYQQALGQGPQFIFQYYEEEERQRGNFPDRFSGHQFPNYSSELNVNALLLGDSALYLCASSLNSGGKTAEQYFGPGTRLTVT.

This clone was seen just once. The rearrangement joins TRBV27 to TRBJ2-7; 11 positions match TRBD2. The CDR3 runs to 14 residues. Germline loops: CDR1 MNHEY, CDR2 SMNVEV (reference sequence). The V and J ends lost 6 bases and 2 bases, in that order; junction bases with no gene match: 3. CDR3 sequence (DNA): TGTGCCAGCAGACCGGGACTAGCGGCCTACGAGCAGTACTTC. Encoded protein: CASRPGLAAYEQYF.

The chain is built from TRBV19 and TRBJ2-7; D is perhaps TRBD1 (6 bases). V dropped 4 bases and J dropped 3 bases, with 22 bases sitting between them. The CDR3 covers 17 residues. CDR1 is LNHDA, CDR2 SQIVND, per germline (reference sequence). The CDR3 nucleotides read TGTGCCAGTAGTACCCCTTCTTCCAGGGGCCCCTTCTACGAGCAGTACTTC. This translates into CASSTPSSRGPFYEQYF.

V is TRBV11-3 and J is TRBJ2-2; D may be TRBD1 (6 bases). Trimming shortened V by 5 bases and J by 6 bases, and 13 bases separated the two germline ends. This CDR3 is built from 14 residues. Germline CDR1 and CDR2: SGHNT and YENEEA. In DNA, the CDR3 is TGTGCCAGCAGCCCTGGACAGATACCCGGGGAGCTGTTTTTT. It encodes CASSPGQIPGELFF.

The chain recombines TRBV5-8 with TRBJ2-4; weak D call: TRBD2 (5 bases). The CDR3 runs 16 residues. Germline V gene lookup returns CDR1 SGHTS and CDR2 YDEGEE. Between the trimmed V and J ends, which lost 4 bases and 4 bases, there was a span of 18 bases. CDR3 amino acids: CASSPRLATGKNIQYF. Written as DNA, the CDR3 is TGTGCCAGCAGCCCGCGTCTAGCAACGGGAAAAAACATTCAGTACTTC.

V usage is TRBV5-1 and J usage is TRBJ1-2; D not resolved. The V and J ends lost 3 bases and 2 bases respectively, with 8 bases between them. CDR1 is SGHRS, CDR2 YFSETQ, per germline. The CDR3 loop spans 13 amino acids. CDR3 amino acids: CASSSPLNYGYTF. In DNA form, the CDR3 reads TGCGCCAGCAGCTCCCCACTCAACTATGGCTACACCTTC.

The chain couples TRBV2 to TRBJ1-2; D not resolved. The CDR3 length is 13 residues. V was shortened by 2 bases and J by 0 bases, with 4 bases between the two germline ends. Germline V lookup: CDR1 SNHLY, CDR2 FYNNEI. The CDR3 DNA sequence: TGTGCCAGCAGTGAAACACCTAACTATGGCTACACCTTC. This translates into CASSETPNYGYTF. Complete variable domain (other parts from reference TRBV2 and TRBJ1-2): EPEVTQTPSHQVTQMGQEVILRCVPISNHLYFYWYRQILGQKVEFLVSFYNNEISEKSEIFDDQFSVERPDGSNFTLKIRSTKLEDSAMYFCASSETPNYGYTFGSGTRLTVV.

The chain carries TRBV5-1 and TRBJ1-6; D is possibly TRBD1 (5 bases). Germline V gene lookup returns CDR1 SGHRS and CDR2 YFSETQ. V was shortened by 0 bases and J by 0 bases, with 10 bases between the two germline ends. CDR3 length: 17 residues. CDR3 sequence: CASSLDHRSSYNSPLHF. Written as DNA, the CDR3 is TGCGCCAGCAGCTTGGATCACAGGAGCTCCTATAATTCACCCCTCCACTTT.